This entry lists 16 T cell receptor beta chains sequenced from one sample in a study of Tregs in tolerant kidney transplant recipients. Assay: immunoSEQ multiplex PCR; the TCRdb copy retains only in-frame clones and omits some. The profile shows roughly 68,000 clones, less than 90% of them singletons. Sequencing used CD4+ T cells from blood. These receptors came from a human donor in good health.

The chain employs TRBV7-6 and TRBJ2-5; 8 bases are a match to TRBD1. V was clipped by 4 bases and J by 5 bases; unmatched bases: 12. The CDR3 contains 16 residues. The germline V gene has CDR1 SGHVS and CDR2 FNYEAQ. CDR3 sequence (DNA): TGTGCCAGCAGCTCCCGGCTCAGGGGGCGCGGGGAGACCCAGTACTTC. It yields the protein CASSSRLRGRGETQYF.

This clone showed up just a few times. V is TRBV6-5 and J is TRBJ2-5; a possible D gene is TRBD1 (6 bases). From germline, CDR1 is MNHEY and CDR2 SVGAGI. Trimming removed 6 bases from V and 5 bases from J, with 13 bases in between. The CDR3 consists of 13 residues. CDR3 loop: CASSRGGVETQYF. In DNA form, the CDR3 reads TGTGCCAGCAGCCGTGGGGGCGTCGAGACCCAGTACTTC.

The chain joins TRBV11-1 to TRBJ2-2; D possibly corresponds to TRBD2 (6 bases). V was shortened by 5 bases and J by 8 bases, with 15 bases between the two germline ends. Germline V gene data show CDR1 as SGHAT and CDR2 as FQDESV (reference sequence). There are 14 residues in the CDR3. The CDR3 sequence: CASSPDPRGGELFF. CDR3 nucleotide sequence: TGTGCCAGCAGCCCCGACCCTCGGGGGGGGGAGCTGTTTTTT.

The rearrangement uses TRBV5-1 and TRBJ2-7; no reliable D call. Trimming shortened V by 0 bases and J by 2 bases, and 9 bases separated the two germline ends. The CDR3 sequence is 14 residues long. Germline V gene sequence: CDR1 SGHRS, CDR2 YFSETQ. CDR3 sequence reads: CASSLGADPYEQYF. CDR3 DNA: TGCGCCAGCAGCTTGGGTGCGGACCCCTACGAGCAGTACTTC. Looking up the rest from reference TRBV5-1 and TRBJ2-7 gives the full variable domain: KAGVTQTPRYLIKTRGQQVTLSCSPISGHRSVSWYQQTPGQGLQFLFEYFSETQRNKGNFPGRFSGRQFSNSRSEMNVSTLELGDSALYLCASSLGADPYEQYFGPGTRLTVT.

The V and J genes are TRBV6-6 and TRBJ1-6, with a possible D match to TRBD1 (5 bases). This CDR3 has 13 amino acids. Trimming stripped 7 bases from V and 5 bases from J, with 9 bases between. The germline V gene encodes CDR1 MNHNY and CDR2 SVGAGI (reference sequence). The CDR3 protein is CASKTVDNSPLHF. The CDR3 DNA is TGTGCCAGCAAGACAGTAGATAATTCACCCCTCCACTTT.

This chain connects TRBV6-1 to TRBJ1-1, with 7 positions matching TRBD1. From germline, CDR1 is MNHNS and CDR2 SASEGT. This CDR3 region has 16 residues. V shed 4 bases, J shed 0 bases, and the junction held 8 bases outside the gene matches. DNA for the CDR3: TGTGCCAGCAGTGCCCAGGGGGGGAGTTTGAACACTGAAGCTTTCTTT. Residues: CASSAQGGSLNTEAFF.

This clone turned up a few times. The CDR3 region is CASSVSRDETQYF. CDR3 in DNA: TGTGCCAGCAGTGTATCCAGGGACGAGACCCAGTACTTC. The chain joins TRBV25-1 to TRBJ2-5, with D perhaps given as TRBD1 or TRBD2 (5 bases each). CDR3 size: 13 residues. Trimming pared 4 bases from V and 5 bases from J, leaving 11 bases between. Germline loops: CDR1 MGHDK, CDR2 SYGVNS. Full variable domain (rest looked up from reference TRBV25-1 and TRBJ2-5): EADIYQTPRYLVIGTGKKITLECSQTMGHDKMYWYQQDPGMELHLIHYSYGVNSTEKGDLSSESTVSRIRTEHFPLTLESARPSHTSQYLCASSVSRDETQYFGPGTRLLVL.

The J gene is TRBJ1-5, the V gene TRBV6-1; tentatively, D is TRBD1 (6 bases). V was shortened by 4 bases and J by 7 bases, with 11 bases between the two germline ends. Germline V gives CDR1 MNHNS, CDR2 SASEGT. This CDR3 is built from 13 residues. The CDR3 nucleotides read TGTGCCAGCAGTGGCACAGGGCGCCAGCCCCAGCATTTT. This sequence encodes CASSGTGRQPQHF.

The CDR3 coding sequence is TGTGCCAGCAGTTACCAGGGTACTAACGGCTACACCTTC. It yields the protein CASSYQGTNGYTF. This chain joins TRBV6-5 and TRBJ1-2, with TRBD1 as a possible D gene (5 bases). This CDR3 is built from 13 residues. V was clipped by 2 bases and J by 8 bases, with 12 bases between them. The germline V gene encodes CDR1 MNHEY and CDR2 SVGAGI.

V is TRBV19 and J is TRBJ1-5; maybe TRBD1 (6 bases). Germline V gives CDR1 LNHDA, CDR2 SQIVND (reference sequence). Between the trimmed V and J ends, which lost 8 bases and 4 bases, there was a span of 9 bases. The CDR3 runs 12 residues. As DNA, the CDR3 is TGTGCCAGTCGGCAGGGGAATCAGCCCCAGCATTTT. This encodes CASRQGNQPQHF.

This clone was detected once. The chain joins TRBV7-2 to TRBJ1-2, with D perhaps matching TRBD1 (5 bases). The germline V gene has CDR1 SGHTA and CDR2 FQGNSA. V lost 5 bases, J lost 8 bases, and 21 bases lay in between. This CDR3 contains 15 residues. CDR3 nucleotides: TGTGCCAGCAGCGCCATCAGGGAGTTGAACTTGGGCTACACCTTC. This codes for CASSAIRELNLGYTF.

The chain has TRBV6-5 and TRBJ1-2; D is undetermined. Germline CDR1 and CDR2: MNHEY and SVGAGI. The CDR3 totals 11 residues. V was trimmed by 7 bases and J by 5 bases, leaving 8 bases between them. The CDR3 loop reads CASTDLYGYTF. The CDR3 region has the DNA TGTGCCAGCACCGACCTATATGGCTACACCTTC.

The V gene is TRBV11-3, the J gene TRBJ2-5, with 12 bases matching TRBD2. J lost 2 bases, V lost 4 bases, and 5 bases had no gene match. The CDR3 runs to 16 residues. From germline, CDR1 is SGHNT and CDR2 YENEEA. Here the CDR3 reads CASSSRTSGAQETQYF. The CDR3 nucleotides read TGTGCCAGCAGCTCCCGGACTAGCGGGGCGCAAGAGACCCAGTACTTC.

Remarks on this clone: The DNA is omitted, as the CDR3 cannot be located on it reliably, and the CDR3 follows TCRdb's listing. This chain joins TRBV21-1 and TRBJ2-5. TRBV21-1 is a pseudogene locus. The length of the CDR3 is 13 amino acids, counting both ends. CDR3: CASSKVGLGTQYF.

The V call is TRBV6-6, the J call TRBJ1-2, with 9 nucleotides matching TRBD1. This CDR3 is built from 13 residues. With 2 bases clipped from V and 8 bases from J, the junction kept 3 bases outside the gene matches. Germline CDR1 MNHNY, CDR2 SVGAGI (reference sequence). The CDR3 bases are TGTGCCAGCAGTTACGGACAGGGGATAGGCTACACCTTC. Its translation: CASSYGQGIGYTF.

The chain links TRBV2 to TRBJ2-2; 7 nucleotides align to TRBD1. The CDR3 spans 14 residues. Germline lookup yields CDR1 SNHLY and CDR2 FYNNEI. The V gene end was trimmed by 6 bases and the J gene end by 6 bases; junction bases not matched to a gene: 7. The CDR3 DNA follows: TGTGCCAGCAGAGGACAGGATCGGGCCGGGGAGCTGTTTTTT. Amino acids: CASRGQDRAGELFF.